What follows are 19 T cell receptor beta chains derived from one specimen sequenced in a study of blood T cells in healthy people across ages. Primers used in a second PCR of about 7 to 11 cycles were a sample-barcoded 5' primer and a J-beta primer mix. Each CDR3 protein is one row after TCRdb ran MiXCR on the 5' RACE reads. Altogether around 650,000 distinct CDR3 sequences are present, roughly 43% being singletons, with the ten largest covering approximately 31%. The sequencing sample was made of blood. These TCRs come from a man at least 80 years old in good health.

This clonotype was counted between two and nine times. This sequence joins TRBV20-1 and TRBJ2-1; 12 bases are a match to TRBD1. Germline V gives CDR1 DFQATT, CDR2 SNEGSKA (reference sequence). The J segment lost 7 bases and the V segment lost 3 bases, leaving 10 bases of the junction unmatched. This CDR3 has 16 amino acids. The CDR3 protein is CSARDPGQGAGNEQFF. The CDR3 DNA reads TGCAGTGCTAGGGACCCGGGACAGGGGGCAGGTAATGAGCAGTTCTTC.

The chain employs TRBV12-3 or TRBV12-4 and TRBJ2-3, with a weak D call TRBD2 (6 bases). Trimming took 6 bases from V and 0 from J, leaving 13 bases between them. CDR3 length: 15 amino acids. In DNA, the CDR3 is TGTGCCAGCAGGATTAGCGGAAGGAGCACAGATACGCAGTATTTT. Amino acid sequence: CASRISGRSTDTQYF.

This clonotype was observed a few times. The rearrangement links TRBV28 to TRBJ2-1, with 7 bases that match TRBD2. V dropped 5 bases and J dropped 0; count of bases not matched to a gene: 16. The CDR3 has 19 amino acids. Germline loops: CDR1 MDHEN, CDR2 SYDVKM. CDR3 sequence: CASSIPPLASGSSYNEQFF. The CDR3 DNA reads TGTGCCAGCAGTATTCCCCCTCTGGCTAGCGGTAGCTCCTACAATGAGCAGTTCTTC. Supplemented by reference TRBV28 and TRBJ2-1, the full variable domain reads DVKVTQSSRYLVKRTGEKVFLECVQDMDHENMFWYRQDPGLGLRLIYFSYDVKMKEKGDIPEGYSVSREKKERFSLILESASTNQTSMYLCASSIPPLASGSSYNEQFFGPGTRLTVL.

This clonotype was seen a few times. The J gene is TRBJ1-1, the V gene TRBV6-6, with TRBD1 identical over 11 bases. Trimming cost V 7 bases and J 10 bases; bases outside gene matches: 8. CDR3 size: 13 residues. In germline, CDR1 is MNHNY, CDR2 SVGAGI (reference sequence). Here the CDR3 reads CASKPGQGGLAFF. Written as DNA, the CDR3 is TGTGCCAGCAAACCGGGACAGGGGGGGTTAGCTTTCTTT.

The chain joins TRBV20-1 to TRBJ2-1; D is unclear. Germline lookup yields CDR1 DFQATT and CDR2 SNEGSKA (reference sequence). The CDR3 is 12 amino acids. V lost 5 bases to trimming and J lost 7 bases, with 12 bases between them. The CDR3 coding sequence is TGCAGTGCTGGCCGGGCCCCAAATGAGCAGTTCTTC. Translating gives CSAGRAPNEQFF.

This clonotype was counted only a few times. The J gene is TRBJ2-5, the V gene TRBV6-6, with 16 bases identical to TRBD2. From germline, CDR1 is MNHNY and CDR2 SVGAGI (reference sequence). The CDR3 is 17 amino acids. After removal of 2 bases from V and 2 bases from J, the junction contained 2 bases not matched to a gene. Here the CDR3 reads CASSYPGLAGGQETQYF. CDR3 DNA sequence: TGTGCCAGCAGTTACCCGGGACTAGCGGGGGGGCAAGAGACCCAGTACTTC.

There are a few counts of this clonotype. This chain joins TRBV7-2 and TRBJ2-1, with 14 bases lining up with TRBD2. Germline assignment: CDR1 SGHTA and CDR2 FQGNSA. Unmatched junction bases numbered 3, after V lost 5 bases and J lost 6 bases. The CDR3 is 15 amino acids. DNA of the CDR3: TGTGCCAGCAGCGCGGGACTAGCGGGAGCCAATGAGCAGTTCTTC. Translating gives CASSAGLAGANEQFF. Drawing the rest from reference TRBV7-2 and TRBJ2-1, the complete variable domain is GAGVSQSPSNKVTEKGKDVELRCDPISGHTALYWYRQSLGQGLEFLIYFQGNSAPDKSGLPSDRFSAERTGGSVSTLTIQRTQQEDSAVYLCASSAGLAGANEQFFGPGTRLTVL.

As for this clonotype: This may stem from a read error, because a much larger clone lies one nucleotide away. The rearrangement links TRBV6-2 or TRBV6-3 to TRBJ1-1; 7 positions match TRBD1. CDR1 and CDR2 from the germline V gene are MNHEY and SVGEGT. With 2 bases clipped from V and 5 bases from J, the junction kept 2 bases outside the gene matches. This CDR3 region has 13 residues. The CDR3 DNA is TGTGCCAGCAGTTACCGCAGGGGGACTGAAGCTTTCTTT. Encoded protein: CASSYRRGTEAFF.

This clonotype showed up just a few times. J is TRBJ2-3 and V is TRBV3-1; TRBD2 aligns across 9 bases. CDR1 and CDR2 (germline): LGHDT, YNNKEL (reference sequence). Unmatched junction bases numbered 5, after V lost 4 bases and J lost 3 bases. CDR3 length: 15 residues. Here the CDR3 reads CASSLPSGKTDTQYF. CDR3 nucleotide sequence: TGTGCCAGCAGCCTGCCTAGCGGGAAAACAGATACGCAGTATTTT.

This chain uses TRBV4-1 with TRBJ2-1; 8 positions match TRBD2. Germline V gene sequence: CDR1 MGHRA, CDR2 YSYEKL. Trimming removed 0 bases from V and 6 bases from J; junction bases left unmatched: 7. The CDR3 has 16 residues. The CDR3 region is CASSQDDREGLNEQFF. The DNA for the CDR3 is TGCGCCAGCAGCCAAGATGACCGGGAGGGCCTCAATGAGCAGTTCTTC.

The V and J genes are TRBV9 and TRBJ2-1; 7 bases match TRBD1. The CDR3 extends over 14 amino acids. Germline V CDR1 and CDR2: SGDLS, YYNGEE. V was clipped by 5 bases and J by 8 bases; unmatched bases: 10. The CDR3 loop is CASSDRVQGDEQFF. Written as DNA, the CDR3 is TGTGCCAGCAGTGACAGGGTCCAAGGAGATGAGCAGTTCTTC.

J is TRBJ2-7 and V is TRBV6-1; D is perhaps TRBD1 or TRBD2 (6 bases each). V was trimmed by 6 bases and J by 2 bases, leaving 11 bases between them. Germline V gives CDR1 MNHNS, CDR2 SASEGT. The CDR3 length is 13 residues. CDR3 amino acids: CASRLGGPYEQYF. DNA of the CDR3: TGTGCCAGCAGGTTGGGGGGCCCCTACGAGCAGTACTTC.

Here the CDR3 reads CASSDTGGSGVSEQYF. The CDR3, as DNA: TGCGCCAGCAGTGATACCGGCGGGAGCGGCGTCTCCGAGCAGTACTTC. This chain joins TRBV10-1 and TRBJ2-7; TRBD2 matches at 7 bases. Germline V lookup: CDR1 WNHNN, CDR2 SYGVQD (reference sequence). This CDR3 spans 16 amino acids. With V trimmed by 3 bases and J by 6 bases, 14 bases remained unmatched.

Comments on this clonotype: A read error may account for a junction end that differs from germline. V and J are TRBV9 and TRBJ2-3, with 14 positions matching TRBD2. There are 18 residues in the CDR3. Looked up from germline, CDR1 is SGDLS and CDR2 is YYNGEE. CDR3: CTSSVGLAGGFGTDTQYF. CDR3 nucleotides: TGTACCAGCAGCGTAGGACTAGCGGGGGGCTTCGGCACAGATACGCAGTATTTT.

This clonotype was seen a handful of times. The chain combines TRBV20-1 with TRBJ1-1, with D unresolved. The germline CDR1 and CDR2 sequences are DFQATT and SNEGSKA (reference sequence). The CDR3 is 13 residues long. Trimming took 4 bases from V and 1 from J, leaving 10 bases between them. The CDR3 protein is CSAIHTQNTEAFF. For the CDR3, the DNA is TGCAGTGCTATCCATACGCAGAACACTGAAGCTTTCTTT.

This clonotype was seen a few times. The J gene is TRBJ1-5, the V gene TRBV6-5; 7 bases map to TRBD1. V dropped 6 bases and J dropped 4; count of bases not matched to a gene: 6. CDR1 is MNHEY and CDR2 is SVGAGI in the germline V gene. The CDR3 is 14 amino acids. Here the CDR3 reads CASSSGQINQPQHF. The CDR3 bases are TGTGCCAGCAGCTCGGGACAGATTAATCAGCCCCAGCATTTT.

This chain links TRBV7-9 with TRBJ2-3, with 11 bases matching TRBD2. There are 14 residues in the CDR3. In germline, CDR1 is SEHNR, CDR2 FQNEAQ (reference sequence). After removal of 5 bases from V and 5 bases from J, the junction contained 3 bases not matched to a gene. CDR3 loop: CASSVLAGVDTQYF. The DNA for the CDR3 is TGTGCCAGCAGCGTACTAGCGGGAGTAGATACGCAGTATTTT.

The rearrangement links TRBV28 to TRBJ1-5; D ambiguous. The CDR3 extends over 16 amino acids. The V and J ends lost 1 base and 1 base respectively, with 11 bases between them. Germline V lookup: CDR1 MDHEN, CDR2 SYDVKM. CDR3 DNA: TGTGCCAGCAGTTTATTAGCCAGGCTAAGCAATCAGCCCCAGCATTTT. Translation: CASSLLARLSNQPQHF.

Note on this clonotype: A much larger clone sits a single nucleotide away, making a read error possible. The V and J genes are TRBV6-5 and TRBJ2-3; the D gene could be TRBD1 or TRBD2 (6 bases each). Per the germline V gene, CDR1 is MNHEY and CDR2 is SVGAGI. CDR3 length: 16 residues. The V gene lost 5 bases and the J gene lost 10 bases, with 25 bases spanning the gap. Here the CDR3 DNA reads TGTGCCAGCAGTACGGGGTCTAGCGTGAAGGGGGATGCGCAGTATTTT. Encoded protein: CASSTGSSVKGDAQYF.